The 32 T cell receptor beta chains presented below share a single source sample, sequenced in a study of T cell repertoires in cytomegalovirus infection. TCRdb re-called the reads through MiXCR, storing one row per CDR3 protein. The sample shows around 260,000 distinct CDR3 sequences, under 30% of them seen only once. Sequencing was performed on PBMCs. The receptors were gathered from a human donor in good health (CMV status not recorded). Some clones in this sample may be carry-over from other donors' samples.

This clonotype was counted only a few times. The genes are TRBV28 and TRBJ2-1; D is possibly TRBD1 (6 bases). This CDR3 is built from 16 residues. Trimming shortened V by 7 bases and J by 6 bases, and 22 bases separated the two germline ends. Looked up from germline, CDR1 is MDHEN and CDR2 is SYDVKM. The DNA of the CDR3 is TGTGCCAGCATATCCCCCTCAGGGGCCCCCTTCAATGAGCAGTTCTTC. Protein: CASISPSGAPFNEQFF. The complete variable domain, with remaining parts taken from reference TRBV28 and TRBJ2-1, reads DVKVTQSSRYLVKRTGEKVFLECVQDMDHENMFWYRQDPGLGLRLIYFSYDVKMKEKGDIPEGYSVSREKKERFSLILESASTNQTSMYLCASISPSGAPFNEQFFGPGTRLTVL.

This clonotype was seen repeatedly, ten times or more. The chain is built from TRBV6-4 and TRBJ1-2; no clear D. The V gene lost 2 bases and the J gene lost 6 bases, with 13 bases spanning the gap. The CDR3 length is 14 residues. Per the germline V gene, CDR1 is MRHNA and CDR2 is SNTAGT. Written as DNA, the CDR3 is TGTGCCAGCAGTGACAGGAGTGCTGGGGATGGCTACACCTTC. This encodes CASSDRSAGDGYTF.

The chain joins TRBV7-2 to TRBJ2-7, with 7 bases aligning to TRBD2. The V and J ends lost 1 base and 6 bases, in that order; junction bases with no gene match: 6. This CDR3 region has 14 residues. Germline V lookup: CDR1 SGHTA, CDR2 FQGNSA. The CDR3: CASSLVGRGSEQYF. The CDR3 nucleotides are TGTGCCAGCAGCTTAGTAGGGAGGGGAAGCGAGCAGTACTTC.

V is TRBV11-3 and J is TRBJ2-3; D may be TRBD2 (7 bases). Deletions cut 0 bases from V and 5 bases from J, with 15 bases between. Per the germline V gene, CDR1 is SGHNT and CDR2 is YENEEA. The CDR3 contains 16 residues. Here the CDR3 DNA reads TGTGCCAGCAGCTTAGATCATACGGGGGGCAGAGATACGCAGTATTTT. It specifies CASSLDHTGGRDTQYF. Full variable domain (remainder filled in from reference TRBV11-3 and TRBJ2-3): EAGVVQSPRYKIIEKKQPVAFWCNPISGHNTLYWYLQNLGQGPELLIRYENEEAVDDSQLPKDRFSAERLKGVDSTLKIQPAELGDSAVYLCASSLDHTGGRDTQYFGPGTRLTVL.

The V gene is TRBV2, the J gene TRBJ2-5; unclear D gene. Trimming removed 5 bases at V and 5 bases at J, with 15 bases between. The CDR3 runs to 14 residues. The V gene's germline CDR1 is SNHLY and CDR2 FYNNEI. The CDR3 sequence is CASSPLNVLETQYF. Here the CDR3 DNA reads TGTGCCAGCAGTCCCCTGAATGTCCTGGAGACCCAGTACTTC.

J is TRBJ1-4 and V is TRBV29-1; D remains unclear. With 6 bases removed from V and 4 bases from J, the gap between germline ends came to 12 bases. CDR1 is SQVTM, CDR2 ANQGSEA, per germline. This CDR3 has 13 residues. This CDR3 reads CSVGDGVNEKLFF. The CDR3 DNA reads TGCAGCGTCGGAGACGGAGTTAATGAAAAACTGTTTTTT.

The rearrangement joins TRBV7-2 to TRBJ1-4; D call uncertain. The CDR3 is 15 amino acids. CDR1 is SGHTA and CDR2 is FQGNSA in the germline V gene. Trimming pared 2 bases from V and 5 bases from J, leaving 12 bases between. The chain's CDR3 is CASSLRAGLNEKLFF. CDR3 sequence (DNA): TGTGCCAGCAGCTTACGGGCAGGCCTGAATGAAAAACTGTTTTTT.

The table lists this clonotype with a few counts. V gene TRBV5-5 combines with J gene TRBJ2-2; 8 bases fit TRBD1. The germline V gene encodes CDR1 SGHKS and CDR2 YYEKEE (reference sequence). CDR3 length equals 16 residues. The ends lost 5 bases at V and 1 base at J; junction bases unmatched: 7. The CDR3 is CASRTTGGRNTGELFF. The CDR3 bases are TGTGCCAGCAGAACAACAGGGGGACGGAACACCGGGGAGCTGTTTTTT.

The chain employs TRBV20-1 and TRBJ2-3, with 8 bases lining up with TRBD1. CDR3 length equals 14 residues. The germline gives CDR1 DFQATT, CDR2 SNEGSKA (reference sequence). V lost 6 bases to trimming and J lost 3 bases; unmatched junction nucleotides: 8. The CDR3, as DNA: TGCAGTGCCGTCGGACAGGGAGTAACAGATACGCAGTATTTT. Protein: CSAVGQGVTDTQYF.

The V call is TRBV6-5, the J call TRBJ2-3; weak D call: TRBD2 (5 bases). Germline V gene lookup returns CDR1 MNHEY and CDR2 SVGAGI. V was shortened by 6 bases and J by 2 bases, with 6 bases between the two germline ends. This CDR3 is built from 12 residues. The CDR3 here is CASRDFTDTQYF. CDR3 nucleotide sequence: TGTGCCAGCAGGGACTTCACAGATACGCAGTATTTT.

The chain recombines TRBV20-1 with TRBJ2-3, with 10 bases identical to TRBD2. Per the germline V gene, CDR1 is DFQATT and CDR2 is SNEGSKA (reference sequence). The ends lost 3 bases at V and 1 base at J; junction bases unmatched: 4. The CDR3 loop spans 15 amino acids. CDR3 region: CSASELAGRTDTQYF. CDR3 in DNA: TGCAGTGCTAGTGAACTAGCGGGACGCACAGATACGCAGTATTTT.

This clonotype has at least ten counts. The genes are TRBV7-2 and TRBJ2-7, with 7 bases aligning to TRBD1. V lost 4 bases, J lost 1 base, and 7 bases stayed unmatched. The CDR3 totals 15 residues. CDR1 is SGHTA, CDR2 FQGNSA, per germline. CDR3: CASSSAGTVSYEQYF. DNA of the CDR3: TGTGCCAGCAGCTCCGCCGGGACAGTTTCCTACGAGCAGTACTTC.

There are a few counts of this clonotype. The chain has TRBV6-2 or TRBV6-3 and TRBJ2-3, with D perhaps TRBD1 (6 bases). Trimming shortened V by 0 bases and J by 7 bases, and 8 bases separated the two germline ends. The length of the CDR3 is 13 residues. CDR1 is MNHEY, CDR2 SVGEGT, per germline. As DNA, the CDR3 is TGTGCCAGCAGTTACTCGGGACAATATACGCAGTATTTT. Encoded protein: CASSYSGQYTQYF.

This clonotype came up many times. The chain combines TRBV19 with TRBJ2-1, with D uncertain. V lost 1 base, J lost 1 base, and 8 bases lay in between. CDR3 length: 15 residues. Germline values: CDR1 LNHDA, CDR2 SQIVND (reference sequence). In nucleotides, the CDR3 is TGTGCCAGTAGTATAGGGACCCCTTCCTACAATGAGCAGTTCTTC. Translating it yields CASSIGTPSYNEQFF.

This clonotype was counted a few times. This sequence joins TRBV2 and TRBJ2-7, with 14 bases matching TRBD2. The CDR3 is 15 amino acids. J lost 2 bases, V lost 4 bases, and 1 base had no gene match. Germline V gene lookup returns CDR1 SNHLY and CDR2 FYNNEI. The CDR3 protein is CASSGGLAGAYEQYF. As DNA, the CDR3 is TGTGCCAGCAGTGGGGGACTAGCGGGAGCCTACGAGCAGTACTTC.

Details on this clonotype: This sequence may be a read error, since a much larger clone differs from it by one base. The chain combines TRBV7-2 with TRBJ2-2; perhaps TRBD2 as D (6 bases). Per germline, CDR1 SGHTA and CDR2 FQGNSA. The CDR3 has 14 residues. CDR3 amino acids: CANSLAESTGELFF. Here the CDR3 DNA reads TGTGCCAACAGCTTAGCGGAAAGCACCGGGGAGCTGTTTTTT.

This clonotype occurred a few times. The CDR3 region is CASSLVGGAGQETQYF. CDR3 bases: TGTGCCAGCAGCTTAGTAGGGGGAGCGGGGCAAGAGACCCAGTACTTC. The chain uses TRBV7-8 and TRBJ2-5; D perhaps matches TRBD2 (7 bases). Germline V CDR1 and CDR2: SGHVS, FQNEAQ. The CDR3 is 16 residues long. V lost 1 base to trimming and J lost 2 bases, with 14 bases between them.

The J gene is TRBJ1-3, the V gene TRBV6-5; D may be TRBD1 (5 bases). CDR3 length: 15 residues. Germline V lookup: CDR1 MNHEY, CDR2 SVGAGI. V was cut by 6 bases and J by 0 bases, with 12 bases left in between. The CDR3 DNA reads TGTGCCAGCAGCTTCGACAGCAGCTCTGGAAACACCATATATTTT. It is translated as CASSFDSSSGNTIYF.

This clonotype was observed a few times. The V call is TRBV28, the J call TRBJ2-5, with D perhaps matching TRBD1 (6 bases). Between the trimmed V and J ends, which lost 6 bases and 2 bases, there was a span of 13 bases. The germline CDR1 and CDR2 sequences are MDHEN and SYDVKM. This CDR3 contains 14 residues. The CDR3, as DNA: TGTGCCAGCAGCCCAGGACAGACACAAGAGACCCAGTACTTC. Residues: CASSPGQTQETQYF.

The rearrangement joins TRBV5-1 to TRBJ2-1, with a possible D match to TRBD1 (6 bases). This CDR3 has 14 residues. Trimming stripped 4 bases from V and 3 bases from J, with 11 bases between. Germline V gene sequence: CDR1 SGHRS, CDR2 YFSETQ. The CDR3 region is CASSTGQLYNEQFF. In nucleotides, the CDR3 is TGCGCCAGCAGCACCGGACAGCTCTACAATGAGCAGTTCTTC.

This clonotype was seen at least ten times. The rearrangement links TRBV12-3 or TRBV12-4 to TRBJ2-7; 8 bases match TRBD1. CDR3 length: 15 amino acids. J gave up 3 bases and V 3 bases, and 7 bases lay outside the gene matches. The CDR3 bases are TGTGCCAGCAGTTTGAGGGGACAGGTTGGCTACGAGCAGTACTTC. It yields the protein CASSLRGQVGYEQYF.

V is TRBV11-2 and J is TRBJ1-4; TRBD1 matches 9 bases. The ends lost 5 bases at V and 2 bases at J; junction bases unmatched: 3. The germline V gene has CDR1 SGHAT and CDR2 FQNNGV. The CDR3 has 15 amino acids. The CDR3 region has the DNA TGTGCCAGCAGCCCTGGGACAGGGACTAATGAAAAACTGTTTTTT. Residues: CASSPGTGTNEKLFF.

This clonotype was seen a few times. The genes are TRBV28 and TRBJ1-1; possibly TRBD1 for D (5 bases). V lost 6 bases to trimming and J lost 0 bases, with 14 bases between them. The germline gives CDR1 MDHEN, CDR2 SYDVKM. The CDR3 totals 15 residues. The CDR3 region is CASSKAGPVNTEAFF. The CDR3 nucleotides read TGTGCCAGCAGCAAGGCGGGACCGGTGAACACTGAAGCTTTCTTT. The full variable domain, its missing parts supplied by reference TRBV28 and TRBJ1-1, is DVKVTQSSRYLVKRTGEKVFLECVQDMDHENMFWYRQDPGLGLRLIYFSYDVKMKEKGDIPEGYSVSREKKERFSLILESASTNQTSMYLCASSKAGPVNTEAFFGQGTRLTVV.

This clonotype turned up a few times. The rearrangement joins TRBV2 to TRBJ1-5; the D gene is possibly TRBD1 (6 bases). Trimming shortened V by 6 bases and J by 6 bases, and 18 bases separated the two germline ends. The CDR3 has 15 amino acids. Germline V gene data show CDR1 as SNHLY and CDR2 as FYNNEI. CDR3 in DNA: TGTGCCAGCAGGGGGGACGGAGGGGGATCTCAGCCCCAGCATTTT. This sequence encodes CASRGDGGGSQPQHF. Using reference TRBV2 and TRBJ1-5 for the parts outside the CDR3, the full variable domain is EPEVTQTPSHQVTQMGQEVILRCVPISNHLYFYWYRQILGQKVEFLVSFYNNEISEKSEIFDDQFSVERPDGSNFTLKIRSTKLEDSAMYFCASRGDGGGSQPQHFGDGTRLSIL.

The J gene is TRBJ1-6, the V gene TRBV20-1; D may be TRBD1 (5 bases). CDR3 length: 14 amino acids. V lost 4 bases and J 6 bases, leaving 13 bases between the germline ends. Per the germline V gene, CDR1 is DFQATT and CDR2 is SNEGSKA (reference sequence). In DNA form, the CDR3 reads TGCAGTGCTACCCGGGACGGGGCTAATTCACCCCTCCACTTT. Protein sequence: CSATRDGANSPLHF.

V and J are TRBV7-9 and TRBJ2-3; no clear D. The CDR3 length is 12 residues. CDR1 is SEHNR and CDR2 is FQNEAQ in the germline V gene (reference sequence). V was cut by 4 bases and J by 6 bases, with 8 bases left in between. CDR3 sequence: CASSSVADTQYF. The CDR3 DNA is TGTGCCAGCAGCTCCGTTGCCGATACGCAGTATTTT.

A single count supports this clonotype. This CDR3 is CASKYTGELFF. DNA of the CDR3: TGTGCCAGCAAATACACCGGGGAGCTGTTTTTT. The chain couples TRBV6-6 to TRBJ2-2, with no clear D. The CDR3 spans 11 residues. The V gene's germline CDR1 is MNHNY and CDR2 SVGAGI (reference sequence). Deletions cut 7 bases from V and 3 bases from J, with 3 bases between.

This clonotype appeared a few times. J is TRBJ2-5 and V is TRBV14; 12 positions match TRBD2. The V gene end was trimmed by 2 bases and the J gene end by 6 bases; junction bases not matched to a gene: 4. CDR3 size: 15 residues. The V gene's germline CDR1 is SGHDN and CDR2 FVKESK. CDR3 nucleotide sequence: TGTGCCAGCAGCCAACAACTAGCGGGGGGACAGACCCAGTACTTC. Its translation: CASSQQLAGGQTQYF.

This clonotype was seen more than once but under ten times. The chain recombines TRBV30 with TRBJ2-1, with 10 bases that match TRBD2. Germline V gene sequence: CDR1 GTSNPN, CDR2 SVGIG (reference sequence). This CDR3 has 16 residues. With 1 base clipped from V and 8 bases from J, the junction kept 11 bases outside the gene matches. Here the CDR3 DNA reads TGTGCCTGGAGTGACTGGACTAGCGGAGATGGGCATGAGCAGTTCTTC. It translates to CAWSDWTSGDGHEQFF.

This clonotype came up many times. The V call is TRBV7-6, the J call TRBJ2-2, with D uncertain. V lost 5 bases to trimming and J lost 6 bases, with 10 bases between them. There are 13 residues in the CDR3. CDR1 is SGHVS and CDR2 is FNYEAQ in the germline V gene. CDR3 sequence: CASSPRPAGELFF. The CDR3 DNA is TGTGCCAGCAGCCCACGGCCAGCCGGGGAGCTGTTTTTT. The full variable domain, in which reference TRBV7-6 and TRBJ2-2 provide the parts outside the CDR3, is GAGVSQSPRYKVTKRGQDVALRCDPISGHVSLYWYRQALGQGPEFLTYFNYEAQQDKSGLPNDRFSAERPEGSISTLTIQRTEQRDSAMYRCASSPRPAGELFFGEGSRLTVL.

This clonotype was picked up many times. The chain couples TRBV12-3 or TRBV12-4 to TRBJ2-7; 9 nucleotides agree with TRBD1. V was pared by 3 bases and J by 1 base, with 1 base of the junction left unmatched. The CDR3 is 14 amino acids. DNA for the CDR3: TGTGCCAGCAGTTTTGGACAGGGGTCCTACGAGCAGTACTTC. Translation: CASSFGQGSYEQYF.

In this sample, this clonotype turned up many times. The chain links TRBV6-1 to TRBJ2-7, with D tentatively TRBD2 (5 bases). CDR1 is MNHNS and CDR2 is SASEGT in the germline V gene. CDR3 length equals 16 residues. V was trimmed by 7 bases and J by 1 base, leaving 20 bases between them. CDR3 protein: CASKSTLAGGSYEQYF. The CDR3 bases are TGTGCCAGCAAATCCACCCTGGCAGGAGGATCCTACGAGCAGTACTTC.